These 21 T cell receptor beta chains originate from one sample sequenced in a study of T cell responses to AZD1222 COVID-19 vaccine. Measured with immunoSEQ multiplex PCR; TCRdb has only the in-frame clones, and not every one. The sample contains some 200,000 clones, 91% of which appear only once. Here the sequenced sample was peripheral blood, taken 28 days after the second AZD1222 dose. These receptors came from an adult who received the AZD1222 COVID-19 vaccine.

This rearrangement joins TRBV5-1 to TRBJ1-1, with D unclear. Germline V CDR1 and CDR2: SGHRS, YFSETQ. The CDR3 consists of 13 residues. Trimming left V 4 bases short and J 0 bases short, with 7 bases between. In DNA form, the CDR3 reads TGCGCCAGCAGCGTAAAGATGAACACTGAAGCTTTCTTT. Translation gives CASSVKMNTEAFF.

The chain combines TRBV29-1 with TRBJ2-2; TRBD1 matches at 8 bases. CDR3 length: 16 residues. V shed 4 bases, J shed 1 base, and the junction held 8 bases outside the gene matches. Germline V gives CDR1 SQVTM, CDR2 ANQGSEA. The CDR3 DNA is TGCAGCGTTGTGAATACAGGGGGTTTGAACACCGGGGAGCTGTTTTTT. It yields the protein CSVVNTGGLNTGELFF.

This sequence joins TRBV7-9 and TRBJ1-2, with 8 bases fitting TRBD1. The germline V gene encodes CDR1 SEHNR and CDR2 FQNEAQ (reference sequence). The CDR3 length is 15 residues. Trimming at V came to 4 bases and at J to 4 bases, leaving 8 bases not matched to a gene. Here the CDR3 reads CASSSRRGLSYGYTF. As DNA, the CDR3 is TGTGCCAGCAGCTCCCGCAGGGGGCTCAGCTATGGCTACACCTTC.

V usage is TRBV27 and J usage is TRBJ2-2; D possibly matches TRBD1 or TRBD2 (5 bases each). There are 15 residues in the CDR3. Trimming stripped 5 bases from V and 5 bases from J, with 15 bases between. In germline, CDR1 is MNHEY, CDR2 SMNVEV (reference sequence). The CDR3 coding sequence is TGTGCCAGCAGTCAATCCGGGACCTTAACCGGGGAGCTGTTTTTT. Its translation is CASSQSGTLTGELFF.

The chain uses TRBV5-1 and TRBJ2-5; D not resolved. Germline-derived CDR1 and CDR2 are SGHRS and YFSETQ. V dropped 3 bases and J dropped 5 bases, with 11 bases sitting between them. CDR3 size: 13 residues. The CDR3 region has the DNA TGCGCCAGCAGCTATATTGTTGGGGAGACCCAGTACTTC. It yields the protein CASSYIVGETQYF.

CDR3 loop: CASSQVGINTEAFF. In DNA form, the CDR3 reads TGTGCCAGCAGCCAAGTAGGAATAAACACTGAAGCTTTCTTT. V is TRBV4-2 and J is TRBJ1-1; D call uncertain. The germline CDR1 and CDR2 sequences are LGHNA and YNFKEQ. V lost 1 base and J 2 bases, leaving 8 bases between the germline ends. The CDR3 contains 14 residues.

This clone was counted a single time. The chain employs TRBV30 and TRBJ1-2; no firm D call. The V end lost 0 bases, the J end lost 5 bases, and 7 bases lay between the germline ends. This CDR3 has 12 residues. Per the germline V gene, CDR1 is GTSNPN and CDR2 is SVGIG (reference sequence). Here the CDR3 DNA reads TGTGCCTGGAGTGTAGGACTTTATGGCTACACCTTC. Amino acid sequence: CAWSVGLYGYTF.

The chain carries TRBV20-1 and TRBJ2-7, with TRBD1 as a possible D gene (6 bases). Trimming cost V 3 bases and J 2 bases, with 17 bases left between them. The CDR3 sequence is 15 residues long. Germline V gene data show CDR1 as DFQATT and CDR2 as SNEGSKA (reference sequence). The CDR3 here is CSASTIQGTTYEQYF. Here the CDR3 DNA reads TGCAGTGCTAGTACAATCCAGGGGACCACCTACGAGCAGTACTTC.

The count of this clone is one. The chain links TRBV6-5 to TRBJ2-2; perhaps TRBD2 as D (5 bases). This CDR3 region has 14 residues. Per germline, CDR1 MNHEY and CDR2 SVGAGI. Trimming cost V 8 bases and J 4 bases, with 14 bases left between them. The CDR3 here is CASSSDFSTGELFF. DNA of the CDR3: TGTGCCAGCTCCTCGGACTTTTCCACCGGGGAGCTGTTTTTT.

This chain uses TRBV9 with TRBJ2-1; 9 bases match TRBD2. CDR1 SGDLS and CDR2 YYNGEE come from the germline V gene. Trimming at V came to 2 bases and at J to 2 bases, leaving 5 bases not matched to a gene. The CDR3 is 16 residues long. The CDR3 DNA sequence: TGTGCCAGCAGCGTGCAAATAGCGGGGGCCTACAATGAGCAGTTCTTC. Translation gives CASSVQIAGAYNEQFF.

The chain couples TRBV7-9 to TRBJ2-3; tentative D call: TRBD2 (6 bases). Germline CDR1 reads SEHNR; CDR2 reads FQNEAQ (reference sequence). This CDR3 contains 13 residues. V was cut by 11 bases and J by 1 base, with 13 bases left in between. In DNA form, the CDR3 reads TGTGCCTCCGAAGGAGGGGGCACAGATACGCAGTATTTT. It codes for CASEGGGTDTQYF.

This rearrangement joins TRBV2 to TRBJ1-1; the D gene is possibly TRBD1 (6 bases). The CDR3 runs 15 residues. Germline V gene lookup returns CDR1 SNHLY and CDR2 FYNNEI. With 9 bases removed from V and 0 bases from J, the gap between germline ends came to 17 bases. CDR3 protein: CASRRNRALNTEAFF. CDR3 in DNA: TGTGCCAGTAGAAGAAACAGGGCCTTGAACACTGAAGCTTTCTTT.

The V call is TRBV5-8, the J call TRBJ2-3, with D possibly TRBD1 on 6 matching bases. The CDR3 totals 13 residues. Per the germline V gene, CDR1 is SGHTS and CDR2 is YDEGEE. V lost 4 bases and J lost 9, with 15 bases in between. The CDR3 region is CASSHRVPGTQYF. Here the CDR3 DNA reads TGTGCCAGCAGCCACAGGGTCCCAGGGACGCAGTATTTT.

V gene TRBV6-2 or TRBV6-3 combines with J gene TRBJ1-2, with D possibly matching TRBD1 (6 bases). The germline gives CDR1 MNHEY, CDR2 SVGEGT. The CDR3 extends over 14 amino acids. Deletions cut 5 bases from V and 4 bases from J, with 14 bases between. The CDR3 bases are TGTGCCAGCAGTCCCCTAGGACAGACCTATGGCTACACCTTC. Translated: CASSPLGQTYGYTF.

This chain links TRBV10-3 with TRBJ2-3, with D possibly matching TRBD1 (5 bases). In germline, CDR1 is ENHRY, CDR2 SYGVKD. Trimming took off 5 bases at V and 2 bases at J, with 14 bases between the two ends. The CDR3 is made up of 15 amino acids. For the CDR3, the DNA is TGTGCCATCAGTAAAGAGCGACAGACCACAGATACGCAGTATTTT. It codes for CAISKERQTTDTQYF.

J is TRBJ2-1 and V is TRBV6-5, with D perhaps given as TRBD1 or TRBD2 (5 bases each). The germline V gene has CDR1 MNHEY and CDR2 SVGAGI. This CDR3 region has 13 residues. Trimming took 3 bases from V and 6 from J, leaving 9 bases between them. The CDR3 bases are TGTGCCAGCAGTTATGGGGGAATCAATGAGCAGTTCTTC. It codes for CASSYGGINEQFF.

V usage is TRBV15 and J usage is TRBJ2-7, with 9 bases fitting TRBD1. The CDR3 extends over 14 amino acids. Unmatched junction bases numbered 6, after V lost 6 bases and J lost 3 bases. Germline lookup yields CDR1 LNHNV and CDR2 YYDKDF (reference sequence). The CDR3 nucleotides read TGTGCCACCAGTACGACAGGGGGAGGCTACGAGCAGTACTTC. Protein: CATSTTGGGYEQYF.

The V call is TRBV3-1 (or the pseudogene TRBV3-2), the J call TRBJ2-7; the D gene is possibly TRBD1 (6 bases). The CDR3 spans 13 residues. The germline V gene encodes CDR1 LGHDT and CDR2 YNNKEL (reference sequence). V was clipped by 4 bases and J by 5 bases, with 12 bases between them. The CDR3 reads CASSRDRSHEQYF. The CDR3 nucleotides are TGTGCCAGCAGCCGAGACAGGTCCCACGAGCAGTACTTC.

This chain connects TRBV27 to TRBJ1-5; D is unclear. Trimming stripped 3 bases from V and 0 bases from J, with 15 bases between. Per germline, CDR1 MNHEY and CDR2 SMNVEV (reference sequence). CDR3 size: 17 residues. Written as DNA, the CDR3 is TGTGCCAGCAGTTTTCGTCCTTCGACTGATAGCAATCAGCCCCAGCATTTT. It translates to CASSFRPSTDSNQPQHF.

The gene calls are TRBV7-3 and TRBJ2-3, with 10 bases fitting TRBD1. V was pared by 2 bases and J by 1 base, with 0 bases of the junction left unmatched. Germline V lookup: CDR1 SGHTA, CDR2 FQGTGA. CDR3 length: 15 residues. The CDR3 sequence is CASSLGQGGTDTQYF. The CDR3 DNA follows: TGTGCCAGCAGCTTAGGACAGGGGGGCACAGATACGCAGTATTTT. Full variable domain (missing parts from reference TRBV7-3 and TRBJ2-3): GAGVSQTPSNKVTEKGKYVELRCDPISGHTALYWYRQSLGQGPEFLIYFQGTGAADDSGLPNDRFFAVRPEGSVSTLKIQRTERGDSAVYLCASSLGQGGTDTQYFGPGTRLTVL.

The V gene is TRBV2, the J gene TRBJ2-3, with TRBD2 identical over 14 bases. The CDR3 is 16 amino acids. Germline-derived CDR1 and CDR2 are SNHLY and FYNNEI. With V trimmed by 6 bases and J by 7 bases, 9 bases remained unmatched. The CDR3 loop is CASRAGTSGGPYTQYF. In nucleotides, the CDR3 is TGTGCCAGCAGAGCCGGGACTAGCGGGGGTCCTTATACGCAGTATTTT. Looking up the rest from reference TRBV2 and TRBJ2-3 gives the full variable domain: EPEVTQTPSHQVTQMGQEVILRCVPISNHLYFYWYRQILGQKVEFLVSFYNNEISEKSEIFDDQFSVERPDGSNFTLKIRSTKLEDSAMYFCASRAGTSGGPYTQYFGPGTRLTVL.